This T cell receptor (beta chain) was sequenced for a study of blood T cell repertoires in COVID-19. Study-wide background: COVID-19 samples, acute and convalescent, were from the United States, Italy and Spain.

Libraries were prepared by immunoSEQ multiplex PCR; TCRdb keeps only in-frame clonotypes and omits some of them. Counted here are 150,000 or so clones, about 85% occurring once; the ten biggest clones make up about 2.5%. This CDR3 region has 15 residues. The germline gives CDR1 LNHDA, CDR2 SQIVND (reference sequence). V was clipped by 5 bases and J by 10 bases, with 18 bases between them. This clone was observed a handful of times. The receptor's source is a woman aged 70-85 years with acute or convalescent COVID-19. The specimen sequenced was peripheral blood. The chain links TRBV19 to TRBJ1-6; tentatively, D is TRBD1 (6 bases). CDR3 nucleotides: TGTGCCAGTAGTTCCCGGACAGACGGTGAATCACCCCTCCACTTT. It codes for CASSSRTDGESPLHF.